This T cell receptor (beta chain) was identified during a study of T cells in women clearing cervical HPV infection. Across the study: Case blood was drawn when the lesion was first found; control blood after infection became undetectable. Findings and limits, study-wide: CIN3+ cases had significantly higher TCR repertoire richness than controls, but evenness did not differ. A classifier using richness and V gene abundances reached an AUC of under 0.9.

Sequencing was performed with immunoSEQ multiplex PCR; in TCRdb, only in-frame clones are kept and a portion is missing. In total, the table holds 20,000 to 25,000 clones. The CDR3 totals 15 residues. Germline V gene lookup returns CDR1 SEHNR and CDR2 FQNEAQ (reference sequence). V gave up 4 bases and J gave up 6 bases; unmatched junction bases: 6. As regards this clone: Its cognate antigen is unknown. The missing CDR3 end, 3 residues past where the read stops, is filled in from the germline J gene.

The sample consisted of blood buffy coat. The chain combines TRBV7-9 with TRBJ2-2; 9 bases are a match to TRBD1. The receptor was isolated from a woman aged 18 to 75 with a cervical HPV16 infection that either progressed to CIN3+ or cleared (not recorded which). The covered CDR3 bases are TGTGCCAGCAGCTCCGGGACAGGGATGGCCGGGGAG. It yields the protein CASSSGTGMAGE. The whole CDR3 sequence is CASSSGTGMAGELFF.